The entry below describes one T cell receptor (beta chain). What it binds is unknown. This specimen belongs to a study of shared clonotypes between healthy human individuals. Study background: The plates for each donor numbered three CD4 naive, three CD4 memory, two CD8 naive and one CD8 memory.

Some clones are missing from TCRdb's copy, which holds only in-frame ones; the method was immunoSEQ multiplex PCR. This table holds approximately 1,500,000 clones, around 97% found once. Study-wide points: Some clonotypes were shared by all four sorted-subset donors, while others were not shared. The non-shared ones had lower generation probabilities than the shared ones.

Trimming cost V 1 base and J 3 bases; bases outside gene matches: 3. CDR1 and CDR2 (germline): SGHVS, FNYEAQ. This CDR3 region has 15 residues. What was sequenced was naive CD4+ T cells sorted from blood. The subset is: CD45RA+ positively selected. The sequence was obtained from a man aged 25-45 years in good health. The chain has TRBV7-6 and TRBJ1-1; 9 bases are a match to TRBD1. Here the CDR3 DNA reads TGTGCCAGCAGCTTAGGGACAGGGGTCTACACTGAAGCTTTCTTT. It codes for CASSLGTGVYTEAFF.